This T cell receptor beta chain was captured by sequencing in a study of blood T cell repertoires in COVID-19. Study summary: Both acute and convalescent COVID-19 samples were obtained from the United States, Italy and Spain. Sample material is recorded as cDNA or gDNA derived from T cells, B-cell-depleted T cells, or PBMCs.

CDR3 length equals 15 residues. The J segment lost 3 bases and the V segment lost 4 bases, leaving 7 bases of the junction unmatched. The germline V gene has CDR1 SGHKS and CDR2 YYEKEE (reference sequence). Authors' data handling: Estimation of nucleated cell counts was performed using reference gene primer amplification. Libraries were prepared by immunoSEQ multiplex PCR; TCRdb keeps only in-frame clonotypes and omits some of them. The V and J calls and the clone size are those of that table, but D and trimming were determined from the DNA. The sample includes roughly 90,000 clones, approximately 83% seen only once; the top ten take approximately 31%.

The sequenced sample consisted of peripheral blood. The chain uses TRBV5-5 and TRBJ2-1, with TRBD2 matching 7 bases. The receptor was isolated from an elderly woman with active or convalescent COVID-19. CDR3 in amino acids: CASSPGTTLYNEQFF. Here the CDR3 DNA reads TGTGCCAGCAGCCCCGGGACTACCCTCTACAATGAGCAGTTCTTC.